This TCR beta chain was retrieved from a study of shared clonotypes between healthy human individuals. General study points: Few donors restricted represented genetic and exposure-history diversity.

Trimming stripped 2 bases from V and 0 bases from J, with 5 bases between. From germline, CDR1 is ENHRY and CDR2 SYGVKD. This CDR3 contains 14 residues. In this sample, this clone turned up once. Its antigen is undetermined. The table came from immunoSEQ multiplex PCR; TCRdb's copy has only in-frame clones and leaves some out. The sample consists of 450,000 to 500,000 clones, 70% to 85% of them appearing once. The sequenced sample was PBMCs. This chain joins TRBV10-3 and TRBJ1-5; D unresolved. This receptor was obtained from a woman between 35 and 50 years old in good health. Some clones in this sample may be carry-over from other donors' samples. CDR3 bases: TGTGCCATCAGTGAGGAAACTAGCAATCAGCCCCAGCATTTT. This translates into CAISEETSNQPQHF.